A selection of T cell receptor beta chains follows, all from one sample in a study of control samples from healthy donors and cancer patients. Produced via immunoSEQ multiplex PCR; TCRdb's table is partial and in-frame only. The table shows 70,000 to 100,000 clones, with about 89% occurring only once. Sample: blood. The receptors shown here come from a woman aged 55-70 years in good health. CDR3s include the opening cysteine and the closing phenylalanine or tryptophan. The order of the fields is V gene, D gene, J gene, clone size, CDR3 protein, CDR3 DNA. A D gene is named only where the DNA matches it firmly. Not all rows give a size; the values are once, few, many and, for expanded clones, a class.

>TRBV9|-|TRBJ1-2|-
CASSVVGGDGYTF
TGTGCCAGCAGCGTAGTAGGGGGAGATGGCTACACCTTC
>TRBV25-1|-|TRBJ1-1|-
CASSALWGGTEAFF
TGTGCCAGCAGTGCCCTATGGGGGGGCACTGAAGCTTTCTTT
>TRBV6-4|-|TRBJ2-7|-
CASSVVLQVFSSYEQYF
TGTGCCAGCAGTGTTGTTCTCCAGGTTTTTAGCTCCTACGAGCAGTACTTC
>TRBV6-4|TRBD1|TRBJ1-5|-
CASSPWTGGVNQPQHF
TGTGCCAGCAGTCCTTGGACAGGGGGCGTCAATCAGCCCCAGCATTTT
>TRBV5-6|TRBD1|TRBJ2-7|-
CASSYGTGAYEQYF
TGTGCCAGCAGCTACGGGACAGGGGCCTACGAGCAGTACTTC
>TRBV2|-|TRBJ1-6|-
CASIRDLTLIYNSPLHF
TGTGCCAGCATCCGGGACCTCACTCTTATCTATAATTCACCCCTCCACTTT
>TRBV2|-|TRBJ1-2|-
CASSKTGTNYGYTF
TGTGCCAGCAGTAAAACAGGGACAAACTATGGCTACACCTTC
>TRBV11-3|-|TRBJ2-7|-
CASSLGRVNSDEQYF
TGTGCCAGCAGCTTAGGACGGGTAAATTCGGACGAGCAGTACTTC
>TRBV7-6|-|TRBJ1-3|-
CASSLGSTLSGNTIYF
TGTGCCAGCAGCTTAGGTTCCACACTCTCTGGAAACACCATATATTTT
>TRBV4-2|TRBD2|TRBJ2-3|-
CASSLIAGVSTDTQYF
TGTGCCAGCAGCCTCATAGCGGGAGTTAGCACAGATACGCAGTATTTT
>TRBV19|-|TRBJ1-2|-
CASSIGEHDGYTF
TGTGCCAGTAGTATAGGGGAGCACGATGGCTACACCTTC
>TRBV11-2|TRBD1|TRBJ2-7|-
CASSSIRDRGHEQYF
TGTGCCAGCAGCTCAATCAGGGACAGGGGTCACGAGCAGTACTTC
>TRBV7-9|TRBD2|TRBJ2-5|-
CASSLARLAGGETQYF
TGTGCCAGCAGCTTAGCAAGACTAGCGGGAGGGGAGACCCAGTACTTC
>TRBV5-5|-|TRBJ1-5|-
CASSPLPGNGQPQHF
TGTGCCAGCAGCCCCCTCCCGGGGAACGGTCAGCCCCAGCATTTT
>TRBV5-4|TRBD2|TRBJ2-5|-
CASSLGLAGGSQETQYF
TGTGCCAGCAGCTTGGGACTAGCGGGGGGAAGCCAAGAGACCCAGTACTTC
>TRBV11-2|TRBD1|TRBJ1-1|once
CASSLGSGQGSNTEAFF
TGTGCCAGCAGCTTAGGGTCGGGACAGGGCTCGAACACTGAAGCTTTCTTT
>TRBV11-3|TRBD1|TRBJ2-7|-
CASSSTRDRLKGYEQYF
TGTGCCAGCAGCTCGACCCGGGACAGGTTAAAAGGCTACGAGCAGTACTTC
>TRBV11-3|TRBD1|TRBJ2-3|-
CASSQGQNVDTQYF
TGTGCCAGCAGCCAGGGACAGAACGTAGATACGCAGTATTTT
>TRBV15|-|TRBJ1-2|-
CATRSRQALTGYTF
TGTGCCACCCGATCACGACAGGCCCTTACTGGCTACACCTTC
>TRBV6-5|-|TRBJ1-1|-
CASSYSGHREAFF
TGTGCCAGCAGTTACTCGGGGCACCGTGAAGCTTTCTTT
>TRBV5-1|TRBD2|TRBJ2-1|-
CASSARLAGRYIEQFF
TGCGCCAGCAGCGCAAGACTAGCGGGCAGGTACATTGAGCAGTTCTTC
>TRBV6-4|TRBD2|TRBJ2-1|-
CASSDSSGSGNEQFF
TGTGCCAGCAGTGACTCAAGCGGGAGCGGGAATGAGCAGTTCTTC
>TRBV5-1|TRBD1|TRBJ1-2|-
CASSLASGGSGYTF
TGCGCCAGCAGCTTGGCCTCAGGGGGGTCGGGCTACACCTTC
>TRBV3-1/TRBV3-2|TRBD1|TRBJ1-5|-
CASSQYWTGVGQPQHF
TGTGCCAGCAGCCAGTACTGGACAGGGGTCGGGCAGCCCCAGCATTTT
>TRBV11-1|-|TRBJ2-1|-
CASSLPTGREQFF
TGTGCCAGCAGCTTACCGACAGGGAGGGAGCAGTTCTTC
>TRBV10-2|TRBD2|TRBJ2-3|-
CASSPGLAGIDTQYF
TGCGCCAGCAGTCCGGGACTAGCGGGGATAGATACGCAGTATTTT
>TRBV6-4|-|TRBJ2-1|-
CASSDLASDINEQFF
TGTGCCAGCAGTGATCTGGCTAGCGATATCAATGAGCAGTTCTTC
>TRBV7-2|-|TRBJ2-2|-
CASSTPLGSGELFF
TGTGCCAGCAGCACGCCGTTAGGATCCGGGGAGCTGTTTTTT
>TRBV20-1|-|TRBJ2-1|-
CSASVPGGLSSYNEQFF
TGCAGTGCTAGTGTTCCTGGGGGTCTGAGCTCCTACAATGAGCAGTTCTTC
>TRBV11-3|TRBD2|TRBJ2-7|-
CASSEIAGLNEQYF
TGTGCCAGCAGCGAGATAGCGGGGCTCAACGAGCAGTACTTC
>TRBV7-2|-|TRBJ1-1|once
CASSFRANTEAFF
TGTGCCAGCAGCTTTCGTGCGAACACTGAAGCTTTCTTT
>TRBV15|TRBD2|TRBJ2-5|once
CATSRGTSGGREETQYF
TGTGCCACCAGCAGAGGGACTAGCGGGGGCCGGGAGGAGACCCAGTACTTC
>TRBV7-8|-|TRBJ1-2|-
CASSLAGDGYTF
TGTGCCAGCAGCTTAGCAGGCGATGGCTACACCTTC
>TRBV28|-|TRBJ2-3|-
CASSLTQGRGTQYF
TGTGCCAGCAGTTTGACTCAGGGGCGGGGTACGCAGTATTTT
>TRBV30|-|TRBJ2-3|-
CAWSVLLGGASTDTQYF
TGTGCCTGGAGTGTACTTCTAGGTGGGGCTAGCACAGATACGCAGTATTTT
>TRBV13|-|TRBJ1-2|-
CASSSLQGGYTF
TGTGCCAGCAGCTCCCTCCAGGGGGGCTACACCTTC
>TRBV5-1|TRBD1|TRBJ2-5|-
CASSSGTGLYETQYF
TGCGCCAGCAGTTCCGGGACAGGGCTTTACGAGACCCAGTACTTC